The entry that follows covers one T cell receptor beta chain sequence. Its specificity is not known. CDR3 length equals 14 residues. V shed 4 bases and J 6 bases; nucleotides not matched to a gene: 11. CDR1 is SQVTM, CDR2 ANQGSEA, per germline. Documented treatment: oral pan-JAK inhibitor, 5-10 mg twice daily. The data stem from a study of CD8+ T cells in alopecia areata. General study results and limits: Because of a solitary nonresponder, the connection of baseline CD8+ expansion to response stays uncertain.

Extracted RNA was reverse transcribed, and the resulting cDNA served as sequencing template. The repertoire was sequenced with immunoSEQ multiplex PCR; TCRdb's copy has only in-frame clones and lacks some. The sample holds more than 100,000 clones, 53% seen once. The source of this sequence is a human donor with alopecia areata. The rearrangement uses TRBV29-1 and TRBJ2-7; 8 bases align to TRBD2. The source material was CD4+ T cells sorted from blood, sampled at week 4, from a patient treated with tofacitinib. The CDR3 DNA is TGCAGCGTTGTTCATGTTAGCGGGAAGGGCGAGCAGTACTTC. Amino acid sequence: CSVVHVSGKGEQYF.